This T cell receptor (beta chain) comes out of a study of blood T cell repertoires in COVID-19 (dated by TCRdb to 2018 to 2020). About the study as a whole: Recovered participants in ImmuneRACE Cohort 3 were defined by two consecutive negative NP/OP PCR tests, clearance by a healthcare professional, or resolution of symptoms. The prospective study material was composed of cDNA or gDNA derived from T cells, B-cell-depleted T cells, or PBMCs. Samples were obtained from the ongoing ImmuneRACE study (first 160 participants) and from 1,254 subjects provided by 6 global collaborators. The dataset comprised deeply sampled blood TCRbeta repertoires from subjects exposed to, actively infected with, or recovered from COVID-19. Where HLA class I and class II types were available, the types were taken from metadata supplied by the sample provider, not from assay-based typing. A de-identified subject ID, COVID-19 status, age in years and sex were almost always included in the sample metadata. A freely available public database, intended as a resource for researchers studying the immune response to SARS-CoV-2, is where the repertoires were released. Samples covering the acute and convalescent phases of COVID-19 were provided by collaborators in the United States, Italy and Spain.

The immunoSEQ Assay, a bias-controlled multiplex PCR, was used to amplify TCRbeta CDR3 regions from genomic DNA. For the original study's pipeline: The number of nucleated cells in each sample was estimated from the amplification of reference gene primers within the assay. To quantify the absolute abundance of each unique TCRbeta CDR3 rearrangement, sequence reads were collapsed and filtered. Productive Simpson clonality was computed per sample as the square root of Simpson's diversity index over productive rearrangements. Not all clones reach the TCRdb copy of this immuneACCESS table, which keeps in-frame sequences only. Checked studies attribute under half of the gap to unresolved V genes and leave the rest unexplained. D and trimming come from the DNA, and the V and J calls and clone size come from that table. The table for this sample lists over 110,000 clones; approximately 80% of them were counted only once. Roughly 4% of the sample lies in the top ten.

Findings and caveats that apply to the study as a whole: The amount of clinical and demographic metadata varied by source and participant and was provided uncurated.

Remarks on this clone: Its recognized antigen is unknown. Base qualities are not provided; no much larger clone lies one nucleotide away.

Spanning cysteine to phenylalanine, the CDR3 consists of 14 amino acids. Only the CDR3 DNA stays, 42 bases, in frame from base 1. The germline V gene (reference sequence) supplies CDR1 LGHDT and CDR2 YNNKEL. Relative to germline, V is missing 5 bases and J is missing 6 bases, with 8 bases of the junction outside any gene match. Participants in the prospective study were aged roughly 18 to 100 years, lived in 20 to 30 United States geographic areas, and enrolled through a virtual design. In the prospective study, cohorts were assigned on the basis of participant-reported clinical history obtained from a screening survey and a study questionnaire. Mobile phlebotomists in the prospective study collected whole blood, serum and a nasopharyngeal or oropharyngeal swab from every participant. Prospective study participants could optionally give additional blood draws and questionnaires over a roughly two-month period. Blood samples from the prospective study were shipped frozen or at room temperature prior to DNA extraction.

Rearrangement joined TRBV3-1 (or the pseudogene TRBV3-2) to TRBJ2-7; 9 central bases correspond to TRBD1. This receptor was taken from a man between 50 and 59 years old in a cohort exposed to, infected with or recovered from COVID-19 (not recorded which). Sequenced input: PBMCs or T cells enriched from blood (not recorded which). This receptor carries the CDR3 CASSSTGGSGEQYF. The sequenced DNA: TGTGCCAGCAGCTCCACAGGGGGCAGCGGCGAGCAGTACTTC.